The following is a TCR beta chain sequence with its context. Its recognized antigen is unknown. No qualities accompany the bases; no much larger clone lies one base away. The source of the sample is a study of OX40 agonist ivuxolimab in advanced cancers. About the investigation overall: Ivuxolimab was an agonistic, fully human IgG2 monoclonal antibody directed against OX40 (CD134), a costimulatory receptor. Intravenous ivuxolimab was administered to patients every 2 weeks at six dose levels: 0.01, 0.1, 0.3, 1.5, 3 and 10 mg/kg. The paper reports the monotherapy dose-escalation portion (N ≈ 50 patients) of the phase I ivuxolimab trial. The purpose of peripheral TCRbeta sequencing was to test whether ivuxolimab changed TCR sequence diversity and led to clonal T-cell expansion. Three dose-escalation patients achieved partial responses, one with hepatocellular carcinoma and two with cutaneous melanoma. The dose-escalation cohort was almost 85% male with a mean age of approximately 59 years, ranging from 23 to 79. Among the roughly 50 dose-escalation patients, approximately 20 had hepatocellular carcinoma, 15 or so melanoma, 9 renal cell carcinoma and 9 head and neck cancer. Prior anti-PD-1, anti-PD-L1 or anti-CTLA-4 therapy was permitted, and less than 45% of dose-escalation patients had received checkpoint inhibitors.

Patients with a history of autoimmune disease or receiving systemic immunosuppression were excluded from the trial. Peripheral blood for TCR sequencing was collected from all dose cohorts at baseline, on cycle 4 day 1, and on cycle 7 day 1. The samples were taken from a phase I, first-in-human, multicenter, open-label dose-escalation trial of ivuxolimab. Adults with locally advanced or metastatic melanoma, renal cell carcinoma, hepatocellular carcinoma or head and neck squamous cell carcinoma were enrolled in the trial. Before TCR sequencing, CD4+ T cells and CD8+ T cells from peripheral blood were sorted into separate populations. The CDR3 sequence holds 14 residues, the cysteine and phenylalanine included. Only the CDR3 portion is preserved as DNA: 42 bases, with reading frame beginning at the first base. V is cut by 1 base and J by 2 bases, and the space between the germline ends is 7 bases. The germline V gene sets CDR1 to SGHVS and CDR2 to FNYEAQ.

Paper-wide results and their limitations: In the 0.1-3.0 mg/kg groups, partial responders were among the patients with the lowest normalized peripheral clonal expansion, particularly in CD8+ T cells. After ivuxolimab, expanded clones were on average more numerous among CD8+ T cells than among CD4+ T cells. Low levels of normalized T-cell clonal expansion were also seen in some patients who did not respond. At doses of 0.1 to 3.0 mg/kg, clonal expansion of both CD4+ and CD8+ T cells in blood was seen between baseline and week 6. The antigen specificity of the clonally expanded peripheral T cells was not determined.

To sequence the TCRbeta CDR3 region, genomic DNA was isolated from the sorted cells. TCRbeta CDR3 regions were sequenced using the immunoSEQ Assay. TCRdb stores this immuneACCESS table with in-frame sequences only. Part of the clones is absent; in the studies checked, under half of the shortfall reflects unresolved V genes, and no reason is known for the rest. Across this sample there are tens of thousands of clones, with roughly four fifths seen only once. The ten most abundant clones make up 2% to 2.5% of the sample. Here the chain combines TRBV7-6 and TRBJ2-3, with no D gene named confidently. The sequencing here drew on CD4+ or CD8+ T cells sorted from blood, taken in a trial of the OX40 agonist ivuxolimab. This receptor was taken from an adult with an advanced solid tumor such as melanoma, head and neck, liver or kidney cancer. The CDR3 region reads CASSLGLTTDTQYF. In nucleotide form, the sequence is TGTGCCAGCAGCTTAGGCCTTACCACAGATACGCAGTATTTT.